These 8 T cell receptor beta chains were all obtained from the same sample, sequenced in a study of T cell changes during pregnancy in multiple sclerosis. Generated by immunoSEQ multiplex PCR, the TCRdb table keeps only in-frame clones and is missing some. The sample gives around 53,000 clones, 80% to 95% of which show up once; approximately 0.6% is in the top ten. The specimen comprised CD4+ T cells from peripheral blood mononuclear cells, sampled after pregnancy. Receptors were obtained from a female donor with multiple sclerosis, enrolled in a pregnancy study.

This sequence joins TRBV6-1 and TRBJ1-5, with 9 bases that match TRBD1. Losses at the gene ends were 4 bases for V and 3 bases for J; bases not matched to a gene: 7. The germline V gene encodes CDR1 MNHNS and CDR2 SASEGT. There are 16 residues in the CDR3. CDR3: CASSGRTGVHNQPQHF. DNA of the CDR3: TGTGCCAGCAGTGGGCGGACAGGGGTTCACAATCAGCCCCAGCATTTT.

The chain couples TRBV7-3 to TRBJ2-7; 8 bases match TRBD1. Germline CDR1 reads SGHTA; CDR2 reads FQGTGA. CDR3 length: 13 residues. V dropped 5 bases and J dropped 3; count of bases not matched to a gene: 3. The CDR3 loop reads CASSRGQVYEQYF. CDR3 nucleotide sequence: TGTGCCAGCAGCCGGGGACAGGTCTACGAGCAGTACTTC.

CDR3 loop: CASSLAGAETQYF. DNA for the CDR3: TGTGCCAGCAGCTTAGCAGGGGCAGAGACCCAGTACTTC. This chain links TRBV11-2 with TRBJ2-5; D is possibly TRBD1 (6 bases). V dropped 1 base and J dropped 4 bases, with 7 bases sitting between them. Germline V gives CDR1 SGHAT, CDR2 FQNNGV. CDR3 size: 13 residues. The whole variable domain, filled in from reference TRBV11-2 and TRBJ2-5, reads EAGVAQSPRYKIIEKRQSVAFWCNPISGHATLYWYQQILGQGPKLLIQFQNNGVVDDSQLPKDRFSAERLKGVDSTLKIQPAKLEDSAVYLCASSLAGAETQYFGPGTRLLVL.

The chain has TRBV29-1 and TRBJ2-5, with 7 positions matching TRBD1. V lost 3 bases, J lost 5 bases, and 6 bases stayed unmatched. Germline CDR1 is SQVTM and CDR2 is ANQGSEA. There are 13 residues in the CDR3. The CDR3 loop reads CSVDPTGQETQYF. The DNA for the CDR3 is TGCAGCGTTGATCCGACAGGGCAGGAGACCCAGTACTTC.

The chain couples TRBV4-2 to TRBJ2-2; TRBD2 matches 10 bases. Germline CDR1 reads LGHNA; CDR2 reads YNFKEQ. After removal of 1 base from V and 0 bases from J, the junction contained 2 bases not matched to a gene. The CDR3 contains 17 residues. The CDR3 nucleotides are TGTGCCAGCAGCCAAGTAAGCGGGGGGGCGAACACCGGGGAGCTGTTTTTT. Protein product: CASSQVSGGANTGELFF.

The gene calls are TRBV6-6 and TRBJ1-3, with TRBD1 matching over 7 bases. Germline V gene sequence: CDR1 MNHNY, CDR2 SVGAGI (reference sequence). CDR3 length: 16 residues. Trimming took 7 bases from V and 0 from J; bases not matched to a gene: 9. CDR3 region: CASTGTASNSGNTIYF. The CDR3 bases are TGTGCCAGCACGGGGACAGCTTCTAACTCTGGAAACACCATATATTTT.

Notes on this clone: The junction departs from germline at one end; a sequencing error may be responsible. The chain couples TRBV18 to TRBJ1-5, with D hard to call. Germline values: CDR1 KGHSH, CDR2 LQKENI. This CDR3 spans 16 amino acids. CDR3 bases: TGTGCCAGCTCACCCTTGGGATGGGGTAGCGATCAGCCCCAGCATTTT. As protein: CASSPLGWGSDQPQHF.

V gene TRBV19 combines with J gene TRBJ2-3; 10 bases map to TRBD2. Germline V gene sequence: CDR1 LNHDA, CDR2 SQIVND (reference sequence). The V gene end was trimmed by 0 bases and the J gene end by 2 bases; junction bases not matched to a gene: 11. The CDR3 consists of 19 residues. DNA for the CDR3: TGTGCCAGTAGTATAGAAGTTACCGTTAGCGGGGGGTCCACAGATACGCAGTATTTT. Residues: CASSIEVTVSGGSTDTQYF.